Listed below are T cell receptor beta chains from one sample, sequenced in a study of shared clonotypes between healthy human individuals. Libraries were prepared by immunoSEQ multiplex PCR; TCRdb keeps only in-frame clonotypes and omits some of them. Here the sample spans a few million clones, about 92% being singletons. The sequenced sample consisted of naive CD4+ T cells sorted from blood. These receptors were taken from a man between 18 and 29 years old in good health. Both conserved end residues are part of each CDR3. The order of the fields is J gene, V gene, D gene, CDR3 DNA, CDR3 protein. A D gene is named only where the DNA matches it firmly.

J: TRBJ1-2; V: TRBV11-3; D: TRBD1; DNA: TGTGCCAGACGGGACAGGGGGCCTCTCAGCTATGGCTACACCTTC; CDR3: CARRDRGPLSYGYTF
J: TRBJ2-3; V: TRBV19; D: -; DNA: TGTGCCAGTAGTATTACTGGGGGTGGGTCCTTCACAGATACGCAGTATTTT; CDR3: CASSITGGGSFTDTQYF
J: TRBJ2-7; V: TRBV18; D: TRBD2; DNA: TGTGCCAGCTCCCCGTTGGGCGGGAGCTCCTACGAGCAGTACTTC; CDR3: CASSPLGGSSYEQYF
J: TRBJ2-2; V: TRBV6-5; D: TRBD1; DNA: TGTGCCAGCAGGTCGACAGGGAGAAACACCGGGGAGCTGTTTTTT; CDR3: CASRSTGRNTGELFF
J: TRBJ2-5; V: TRBV5-1; D: TRBD1; DNA: TGCGCCAGCAGCTCGACAGGGGCCTCCCGGGAGACCCAGTACTTC; CDR3: CASSSTGASRETQYF
J: TRBJ2-5; V: TRBV18; D: -; DNA: TGTGCCAGCTCACCACCACTAGATAAAGAGACCCAGTACTTC; CDR3: CASSPPLDKETQYF
J: TRBJ1-3; V: TRBV10-2; D: -; DNA: TGCGCCAGAAGAGACATATCAGGAAACACCATATATTTT; CDR3: CARRDISGNTIYF
J: TRBJ2-7; V: TRBV28; D: -; DNA: TGTGCCAGCAGTTTCGGCTACGAGCAGTACTTC; CDR3: CASSFGYEQYF
J: TRBJ2-7; V: TRBV27; D: TRBD1; DNA: TGTGCCAGCCGGGACAGGCAACATAGCGAGCAGTACTTC; CDR3: CASRDRQHSEQYF
J: TRBJ1-1; V: TRBV7-2; D: -; DNA: TGTGCCAGCAGCTTAGGGTTGATGAACACTGAAGCTTTCTTT; CDR3: CASSLGLMNTEAFF
J: TRBJ1-5; V: TRBV27; D: TRBD1; DNA: TGTGCCAGCAGACGACAGGGAGATAGCAATCAGCCCCAGCATTTT; CDR3: CASRRQGDSNQPQHF
J: TRBJ2-7; V: TRBV2; D: -; DNA: TGTGCCAGCAGGGAAGTAGTATACGAGCAGTACTTC; CDR3: CASREVVYEQYF
J: TRBJ1-6; V: TRBV30; D: -; DNA: TGTGCCTGGAGTTGGGCAGGGGATTCACCCCTCCACTTT; CDR3: CAWSWAGDSPLHF
J: TRBJ2-7; V: TRBV5-4; D: -; DNA: TGTGCCAGCAGCTCGGCGGGCTACGAGCAGTACTTC; CDR3: CASSSAGYEQYF
J: TRBJ2-7; V: TRBV7-6; D: -; DNA: TGTGCCAGCAGCTGGGGGCAGGACAACTCCGAGCAGTACTTC; CDR3: CASSWGQDNSEQYF
J: TRBJ2-3; V: TRBV5-1; D: TRBD1; DNA: TGCGCCAGCAGCATCCCCACAGGGGCCCTTAGCACAGATACGCAGTATTTT; CDR3: CASSIPTGALSTDTQYF